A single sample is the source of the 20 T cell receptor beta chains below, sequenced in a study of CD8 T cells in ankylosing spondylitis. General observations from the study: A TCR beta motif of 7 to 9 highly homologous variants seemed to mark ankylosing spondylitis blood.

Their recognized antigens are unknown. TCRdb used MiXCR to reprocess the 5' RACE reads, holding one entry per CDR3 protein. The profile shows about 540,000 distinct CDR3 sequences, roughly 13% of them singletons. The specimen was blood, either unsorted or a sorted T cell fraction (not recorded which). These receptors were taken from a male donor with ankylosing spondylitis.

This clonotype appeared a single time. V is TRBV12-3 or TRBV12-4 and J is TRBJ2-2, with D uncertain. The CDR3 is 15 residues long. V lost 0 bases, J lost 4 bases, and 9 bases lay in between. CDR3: CASSLAGSSTGELFF. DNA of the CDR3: TGTGCCAGCAGTTTAGCGGGTTCGAGCACCGGGGAGCTGTTTTTT.

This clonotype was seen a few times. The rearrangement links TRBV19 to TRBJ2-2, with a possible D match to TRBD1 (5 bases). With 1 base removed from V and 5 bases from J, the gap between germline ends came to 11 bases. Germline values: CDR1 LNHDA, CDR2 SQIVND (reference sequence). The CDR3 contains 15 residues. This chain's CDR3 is CASSIGRVGTGELFF. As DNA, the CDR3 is TGTGCCAGTAGTATAGGCAGGGTCGGTACCGGGGAGCTGTTTTTT.

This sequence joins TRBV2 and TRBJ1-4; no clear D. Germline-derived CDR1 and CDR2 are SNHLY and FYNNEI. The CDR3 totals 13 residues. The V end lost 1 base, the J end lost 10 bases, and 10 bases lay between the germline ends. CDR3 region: CASSEEVEGKLFF. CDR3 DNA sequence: TGTGCCAGCAGTGAAGAGGTTGAAGGAAAACTGTTTTTT.

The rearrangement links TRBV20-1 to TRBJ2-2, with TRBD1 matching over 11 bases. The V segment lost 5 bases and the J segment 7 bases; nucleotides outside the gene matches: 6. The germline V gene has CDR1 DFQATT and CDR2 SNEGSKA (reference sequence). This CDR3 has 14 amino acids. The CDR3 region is CSARTGGRNGELFF. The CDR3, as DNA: TGCAGTGCTCGGACAGGGGGCAGGAACGGGGAGCTGTTTTTT.

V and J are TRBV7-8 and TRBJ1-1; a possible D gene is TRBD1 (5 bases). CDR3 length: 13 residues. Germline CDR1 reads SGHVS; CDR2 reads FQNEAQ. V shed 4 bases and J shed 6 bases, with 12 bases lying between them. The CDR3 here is CASSSARVSEAFF. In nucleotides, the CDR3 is TGTGCCAGCAGCTCGGCCAGGGTTTCTGAAGCTTTCTTT.

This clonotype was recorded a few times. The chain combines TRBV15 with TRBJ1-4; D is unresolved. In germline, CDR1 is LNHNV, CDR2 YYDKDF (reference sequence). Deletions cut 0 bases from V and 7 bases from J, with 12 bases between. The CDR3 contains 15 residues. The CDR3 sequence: CATSRDRGSGEKLFF. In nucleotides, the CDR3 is TGTGCCACCAGCAGAGATCGAGGGAGCGGTGAAAAACTGTTTTTT.

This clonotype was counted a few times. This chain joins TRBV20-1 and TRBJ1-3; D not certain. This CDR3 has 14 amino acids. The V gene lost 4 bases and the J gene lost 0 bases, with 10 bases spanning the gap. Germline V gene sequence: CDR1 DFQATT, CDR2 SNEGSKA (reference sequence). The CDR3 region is CSAIQSFSGNTIYF. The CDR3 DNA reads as TGCAGTGCTATACAGTCCTTCTCTGGAAACACCATATATTTT.

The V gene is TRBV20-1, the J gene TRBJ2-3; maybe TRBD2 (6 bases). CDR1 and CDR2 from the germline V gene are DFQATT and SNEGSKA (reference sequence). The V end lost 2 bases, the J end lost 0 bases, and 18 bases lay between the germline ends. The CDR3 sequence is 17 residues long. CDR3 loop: CSARPAGLLTSTDTQYF. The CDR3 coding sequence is TGCAGTGCTAGACCCGCAGGACTACTTACAAGCACAGATACGCAGTATTTT.

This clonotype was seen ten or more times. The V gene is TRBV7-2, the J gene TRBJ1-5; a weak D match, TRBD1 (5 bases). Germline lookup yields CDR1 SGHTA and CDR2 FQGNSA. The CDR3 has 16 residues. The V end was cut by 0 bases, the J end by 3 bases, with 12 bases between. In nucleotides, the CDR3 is TGTGCCAGCAGCTTAGCGCTGGGGGGGACCAATCAGCCCCAGCATTTT. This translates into CASSLALGGTNQPQHF.

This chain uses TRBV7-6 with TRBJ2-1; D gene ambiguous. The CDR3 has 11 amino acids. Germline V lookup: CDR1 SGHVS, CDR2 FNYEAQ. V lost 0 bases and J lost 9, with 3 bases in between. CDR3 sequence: CASSLATEQFF. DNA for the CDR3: TGTGCCAGCAGCTTAGCTACTGAGCAGTTCTTC.

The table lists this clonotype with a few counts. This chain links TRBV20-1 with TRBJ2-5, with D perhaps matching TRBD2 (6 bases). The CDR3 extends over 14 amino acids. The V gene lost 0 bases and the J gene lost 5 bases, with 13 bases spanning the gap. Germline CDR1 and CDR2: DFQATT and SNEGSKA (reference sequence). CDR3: CSAREGLVQETQYF. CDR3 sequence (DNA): TGCAGTGCTAGAGAGGGACTTGTTCAGGAGACCCAGTACTTC.

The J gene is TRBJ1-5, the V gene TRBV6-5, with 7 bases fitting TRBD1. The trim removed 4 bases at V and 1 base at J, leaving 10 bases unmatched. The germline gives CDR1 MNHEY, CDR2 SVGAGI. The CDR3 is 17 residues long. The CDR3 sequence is CASSLRQGGESNQPQHF. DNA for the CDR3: TGTGCCAGCAGTTTGCGACAGGGTGGGGAAAGCAATCAGCCCCAGCATTTT.

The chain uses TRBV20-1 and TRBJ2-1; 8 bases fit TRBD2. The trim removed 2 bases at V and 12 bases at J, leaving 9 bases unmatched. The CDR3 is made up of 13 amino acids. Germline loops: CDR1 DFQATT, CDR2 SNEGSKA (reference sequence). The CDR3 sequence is CSARRGGRGAQFF. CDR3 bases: TGCAGTGCTAGACGGGGGGGTCGCGGGGCGCAGTTCTTC.

In nucleotides, the CDR3 is TGTGCCAGCAGTCCCCCGATAGGACAGGTATCTAATGAAAAACTGTTTTTT. Its translation: CASSPPIGQVSNEKLFF. The chain has TRBV12-3 or TRBV12-4 and TRBJ1-4, with 7 bases matching TRBD1. The junction had 12 bases not matched to a gene; V was cut back by 5 bases and J by 3 bases. This CDR3 has 17 residues.

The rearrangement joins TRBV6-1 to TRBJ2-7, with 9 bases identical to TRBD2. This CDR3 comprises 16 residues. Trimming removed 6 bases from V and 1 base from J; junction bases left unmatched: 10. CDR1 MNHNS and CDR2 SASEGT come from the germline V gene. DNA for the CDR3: TGTGCCAGCAGACCCGTAGCGGGAGTCTCATCCTACGAGCAGTACGTC. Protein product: CASRPVAGVSSYEQYV.

Written as DNA, the CDR3 is TGTGCCAGCAGCTGGGGACAGGCGGTGGAGACCCAGTACTTC. This sequence encodes CASSWGQAVETQYF. The chain employs TRBV7-9 and TRBJ2-5; the match to TRBD1 covers 8 bases. The germline gives CDR1 SEHNR, CDR2 FQNEAQ (reference sequence). V was pared by 4 bases and J by 5 bases, with 6 bases of the junction left unmatched. The CDR3 contains 14 residues. The whole variable domain, filled in from reference TRBV7-9 and TRBJ2-5, reads DTGVSQNPRHKITKRGQNVTFRCDPISEHNRLYWYRQTLGQGPEFLTYFQNEAQLEKSRLLSDRFSAERPKGSFSTLEIQRTEQGDSAMYLCASSWGQAVETQYFGPGTRLLVL.

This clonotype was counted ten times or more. The CDR3 DNA reads as TGTGCCAGCAGCCGGACAGGCGGGGGTGGCTACACCTTC. It encodes CASSRTGGGGYTF. The V gene is TRBV11-1, the J gene TRBJ1-2; 7 nucleotides match TRBD1. The V gene end was trimmed by 5 bases and the J gene end by 7 bases; junction bases not matched to a gene: 7. In germline, CDR1 is SGHAT, CDR2 FQDESV (reference sequence). This CDR3 comprises 13 residues.

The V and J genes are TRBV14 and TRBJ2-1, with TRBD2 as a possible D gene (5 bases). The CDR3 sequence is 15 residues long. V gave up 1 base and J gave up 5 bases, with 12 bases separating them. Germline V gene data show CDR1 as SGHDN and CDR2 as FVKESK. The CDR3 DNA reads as TGTGCCAGCAGCCAAGCCCCACGGAGGCACAATGAGCAGTTCTTC. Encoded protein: CASSQAPRRHNEQFF.

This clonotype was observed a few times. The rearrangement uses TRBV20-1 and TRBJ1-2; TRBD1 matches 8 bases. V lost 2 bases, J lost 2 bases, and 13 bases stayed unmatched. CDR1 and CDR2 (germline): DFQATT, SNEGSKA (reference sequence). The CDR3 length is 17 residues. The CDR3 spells CSARSFRDRKTNYGYTF. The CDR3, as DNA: TGCAGTGCTAGATCCTTCCGGGACAGGAAAACCAACTATGGCTACACCTTC.

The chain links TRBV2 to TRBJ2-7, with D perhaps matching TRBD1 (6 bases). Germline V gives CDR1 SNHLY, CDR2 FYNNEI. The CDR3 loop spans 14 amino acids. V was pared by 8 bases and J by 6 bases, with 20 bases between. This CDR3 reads CASSVAGAYGEQYV. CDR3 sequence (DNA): TGTGCCAGCTCGGTGGCAGGGGCATATGGCGAGCAGTACGTC.